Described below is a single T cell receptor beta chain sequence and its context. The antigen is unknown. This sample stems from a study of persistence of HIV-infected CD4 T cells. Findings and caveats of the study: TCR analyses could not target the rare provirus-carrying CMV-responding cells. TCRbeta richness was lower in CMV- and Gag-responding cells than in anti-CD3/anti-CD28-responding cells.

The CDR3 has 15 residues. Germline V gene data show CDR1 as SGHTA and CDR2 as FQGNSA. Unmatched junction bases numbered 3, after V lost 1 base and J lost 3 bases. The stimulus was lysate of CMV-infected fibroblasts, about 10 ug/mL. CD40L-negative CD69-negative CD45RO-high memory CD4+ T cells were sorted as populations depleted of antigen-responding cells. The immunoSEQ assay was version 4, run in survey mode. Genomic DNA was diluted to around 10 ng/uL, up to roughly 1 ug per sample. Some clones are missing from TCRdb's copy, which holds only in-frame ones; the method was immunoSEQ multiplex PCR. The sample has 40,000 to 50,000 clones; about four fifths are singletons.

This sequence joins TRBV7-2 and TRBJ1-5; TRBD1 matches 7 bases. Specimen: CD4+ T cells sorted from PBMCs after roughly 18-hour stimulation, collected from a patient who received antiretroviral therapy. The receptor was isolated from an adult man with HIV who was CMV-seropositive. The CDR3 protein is CASSLERGPNQPQHF. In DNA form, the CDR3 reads TGTGCCAGCAGCTTAGAAAGGGGGCCCAATCAGCCCCAGCATTTT.